This T cell receptor (beta chain) was captured by sequencing in a study of cytomegalovirus exposure and HLA in healthy donors. This PCR relied on a set of 60 Vbeta primers and 13 Jbeta primers. The data were produced by immunoSEQ multiplex PCR, yet TCRdb's version contains in-frame clones alone and is incomplete. The sample shows some 200,000 clones, about four fifths of them seen only once. The V and J ends lost 2 bases and 0 bases respectively, with 15 bases between them. Per germline, CDR1 SGHDT and CDR2 YYEEEE. The CDR3 totals 16 residues. The receptor's source is a woman between 45 and 60 years old in good health and CMV-seropositive. The rearrangement links TRBV5-6 to TRBJ2-7; D is possibly TRBD1 (5 bases). The material sequenced was PBMCs. Here the CDR3 DNA reads TGTGCCAGCAGCTTCACACCTTTCAGGGTCTCCTACGAGCAGTACTTC. Translated: CASSFTPFRVSYEQYF.